These 6 T cell receptor beta chains originate from one sample sequenced in a study of a mutant IDH1 vaccine in newly diagnosed glioma. These receptors lack a known antigen. Specified time point: week 47, end of study. Vaccination comprised doses that each held 300 ug of mutant IDH1 20-mer peptide, plus topical imiquimod. This table comes from immunoSEQ multiplex PCR, and its TCRdb copy is limited to in-frame clones, with some not included. The sample yields around 100,000 clones, approximately 89% seen once. Sequenced material: PBMCs, taken from a glioma patient whose treatment included an IDH1 peptide vaccine. Receptors originate from a woman between 45 and 65 years old with glioma.

The genes are TRBV15 and TRBJ1-1; D is unresolved. There are 14 residues in the CDR3. Trimming cost V 3 bases and J 2 bases, with 10 bases left between them. Germline V gives CDR1 LNHNV, CDR2 YYDKDF (reference sequence). CDR3 nucleotides: TGTGCCACCAGCAGGACGGCCGATAACACTGAAGCTTTCTTT. Amino acids: CATSRTADNTEAFF.

This chain connects TRBV16 to TRBJ2-7, with a tentative D call TRBD2 (5 bases). Germline V gene data show CDR1 as KGHSY and CDR2 as FQNENV. V was pared by 0 bases and J by 0 bases, with 9 bases between. The CDR3 consists of 15 residues. The CDR3 bases are TGTGCCAGCAGCCAATCTGGTGGGAGCTCCTACGAGCAGTACTTC. It codes for CASSQSGGSSYEQYF.

This rearrangement joins TRBV7-9 to TRBJ1-5, with TRBD1 matching over 7 bases. The trim removed 5 bases at V and 1 base at J, leaving 5 bases unmatched. The CDR3 extends over 15 amino acids. Germline values: CDR1 SEHNR, CDR2 FQNEAQ (reference sequence). The CDR3 DNA reads TGTGCCAGCAGCGTGGGGGACAGAAGCAATCAGCCCCAGCATTTT. This gives the protein CASSVGDRSNQPQHF.

J is TRBJ2-1 and V is TRBV7-9, with D tentatively TRBD1 (6 bases). Germline V gene sequence: CDR1 SEHNR, CDR2 FQNEAQ (reference sequence). CDR3 size: 14 residues. V lost 5 bases, J lost 5 bases, and 13 bases lay in between. CDR3 bases: TGTGCCAGCAGCCCCCCAGGACAGAACAATGAGCAGTTCTTC. It translates to CASSPPGQNNEQFF.

The chain is built from TRBV14 and TRBJ2-1; D gene uncertain. Germline V CDR1 and CDR2: SGHDN, FVKESK. The V and J ends lost 1 base and 3 bases respectively, with 4 bases between them. The CDR3 length is 13 residues. CDR3 bases: TGTGCCAGCAGCCAAGTAATCTACAATGAGCAGTTCTTC. This sequence encodes CASSQVIYNEQFF. The full variable domain, with the rest looked up from reference TRBV14 and TRBJ2-1, is EAGVTQFPSHSVIEKGQTVTLRCDPISGHDNLYWYRRVMGKEIKFLLHFVKESKQDESGMPNNRFLAERTGGTYSTLKVQPAELEDSGVYFCASSQVIYNEQFFGPGTRLTVL.

The chain couples TRBV7-2 to TRBJ1-2; D ambiguous. The CDR3 is 14 amino acids. Trimming left V 5 bases short and J 2 bases short, with 12 bases between. Germline-derived CDR1 and CDR2 are SGHTA and FQGNSA. The CDR3 loop reads CASSQDPANYGYTF. CDR3 nucleotides: TGTGCCAGCAGCCAGGACCCAGCCAACTATGGCTACACCTTC.